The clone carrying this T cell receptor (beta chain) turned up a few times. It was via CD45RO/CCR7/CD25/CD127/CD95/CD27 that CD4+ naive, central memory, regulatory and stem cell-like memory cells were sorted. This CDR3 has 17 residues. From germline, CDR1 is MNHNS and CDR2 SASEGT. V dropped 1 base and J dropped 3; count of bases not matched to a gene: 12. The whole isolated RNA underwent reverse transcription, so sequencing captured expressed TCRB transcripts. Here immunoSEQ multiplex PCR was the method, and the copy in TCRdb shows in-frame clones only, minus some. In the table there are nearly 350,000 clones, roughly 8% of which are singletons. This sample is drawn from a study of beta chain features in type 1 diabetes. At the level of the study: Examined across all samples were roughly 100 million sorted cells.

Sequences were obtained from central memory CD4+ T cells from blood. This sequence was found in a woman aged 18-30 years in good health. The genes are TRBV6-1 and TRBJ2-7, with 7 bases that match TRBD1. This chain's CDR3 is CASSEESGTEIIYEQYF. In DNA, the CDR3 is TGTGCCAGCAGTGAAGAAAGTGGGACAGAGATAATCTACGAGCAGTACTTC.